What follows are 22 T cell receptor beta chains derived from one specimen sequenced in a study of T cell changes during pregnancy in multiple sclerosis. Repertoires were generated with immunoSEQ multiplex PCR, while TCRdb's copy carries only in-frame clones and drops some. Seen here are some 80,000 clones, approximately 90% observed once, and the top ten hold approximately 1.5%. The starting material was peripheral blood, obtained before pregnancy. The origin of the receptors is a female donor with multiple sclerosis, enrolled in a pregnancy study.

The chain links TRBV5-1 to TRBJ2-1; D not resolved. Germline assignment: CDR1 SGHRS and CDR2 YFSETQ. CDR3 length equals 17 residues. V gave up 0 bases and J gave up 1 base, with 14 bases separating them. CDR3: CASSLGGGDLSYNEQFF. CDR3 DNA sequence: TGCGCCAGCAGCTTGGGAGGCGGTGACCTATCCTACAATGAGCAGTTCTTC.

The V and J genes are TRBV18 and TRBJ1-4, with 7 bases lining up with TRBD1. The junction had 2 bases not matched to a gene; V was cut back by 3 bases and J by 7 bases. The CDR3 contains 13 residues. In germline, CDR1 is KGHSH, CDR2 LQKENI. The DNA of the CDR3 is TGTGCCAGCTCACCCCGGGACAGTGAAAAACTGTTTTTT. It yields the protein CASSPRDSEKLFF.

V and J are TRBV15 and TRBJ1-4; D is unclear. Germline V gene sequence: CDR1 LNHNV, CDR2 YYDKDF (reference sequence). The V end was cut by 1 base, the J end by 4 bases, with 13 bases between. The CDR3 runs to 16 residues. The CDR3 DNA reads TGTGCCACCAGCAGAGCATTTGGCAGTAATAATGAAAAACTGTTTTTT. It codes for CATSRAFGSNNEKLFF.

The chain has TRBV25-1 and TRBJ2-7; tentatively, D is TRBD1 (6 bases). The length of the CDR3 is 15 residues. V lost 1 base and J lost 1, with 11 bases in between. Germline V gene lookup returns CDR1 MGHDK and CDR2 SYGVNS. The CDR3 reads CASSESGVGSYEQYF. Here the CDR3 DNA reads TGTGCCAGCAGTGAATCAGGGGTGGGATCCTACGAGCAGTACTTC.

This clone has only one observation. V is TRBV27 and J is TRBJ2-5, with TRBD1 matching over 7 bases. The germline CDR1 and CDR2 sequences are MNHEY and SMNVEV (reference sequence). The CDR3 contains 15 residues. With V trimmed by 2 bases and J by 4 bases, 7 bases remained unmatched. In DNA, the CDR3 is TGTGCCAGCAGTTTAACCCAAGGGGGCACAGAGACCCAGTACTTC. This gives the protein CASSLTQGGTETQYF.

The table lists this clone with a count of one. The V gene is TRBV6-6, the J gene TRBJ1-2; D is uncertain. Germline V lookup: CDR1 MNHNY, CDR2 SVGAGI (reference sequence). This CDR3 is 8 amino acids long. Trimming pared 9 bases from V and 6 bases from J, leaving 2 bases between. DNA of the CDR3: TGTGCCAGTAATGGCTACACCTTC. Protein: CASNGYTF.

The V call is TRBV4-1, the J call TRBJ1-4; TRBD1 is a possible D gene (6 bases). Trimming pared 6 bases from V and 7 bases from J, leaving 18 bases between. This CDR3 spans 15 amino acids. Germline CDR1 reads MGHRA; CDR2 reads YSYEKL. CDR3 residues: CASRRLRGSREKLFF. As DNA, the CDR3 is TGCGCCAGCAGGCGACTCAGGGGATCGCGTGAAAAACTGTTTTTT.

The chain links TRBV5-1 to TRBJ2-1, with a possible D match to TRBD1 (6 bases). V was trimmed by 8 bases and J by 5 bases, leaving 17 bases between them. In germline, CDR1 is SGHRS, CDR2 YFSETQ. The CDR3 is 14 amino acids. DNA of the CDR3: TGCGCCAGTACGCCGGGACATAGAAACAATGAGCAGTTCTTC. Residues: CASTPGHRNNEQFF. The variable domain in full, with the rest retrieved from reference TRBV5-1 and TRBJ2-1, is KAGVTQTPRYLIKTRGQQVTLSCSPISGHRSVSWYQQTPGQGLQFLFEYFSETQRNKGNFPGRFSGRQFSNSRSEMNVSTLELGDSALYLCASTPGHRNNEQFFGPGTRLTVL.

The chain uses TRBV6-1 and TRBJ1-1, with 7 bases lining up with TRBD1. There are 15 residues in the CDR3. CDR1 and CDR2 (germline): MNHNS, SASEGT. With 2 bases clipped from V and 4 bases from J, the junction kept 7 bases outside the gene matches. The CDR3 region is CASSERVTGFTEAFF. The DNA for the CDR3 is TGTGCCAGCAGTGAACGCGTGACAGGGTTCACTGAAGCTTTCTTT.

The chain couples TRBV6-6 to TRBJ2-7; possibly TRBD1 for D (5 bases). The CDR3 totals 12 residues. The germline V and J ends were trimmed by 10 bases and 2 bases, with 12 bases remaining between them. Germline V gives CDR1 MNHNY, CDR2 SVGAGI (reference sequence). The DNA of the CDR3 is TGTGCCACTCTAAGCAGGGCCTACGAGCAGTACTTC. It yields the protein CATLSRAYEQYF.

This chain uses TRBV7-9 with TRBJ1-4, with D possibly TRBD1 on 6 matching bases. Trimming pared 4 bases from V and 8 bases from J, leaving 14 bases between. CDR3 size: 14 residues. CDR1 and CDR2 (germline): SEHNR, FQNEAQ (reference sequence). The CDR3 DNA reads TGTGCCAGCAGCTCTGAGGACAGACCCGAAAAACTGTTTTTT. This sequence encodes CASSSEDRPEKLFF.

The V call is TRBV10-2, the J call TRBJ2-3, with a tentative D call TRBD1 (5 bases). In germline, CDR1 is WSHSY, CDR2 SAAADI. The CDR3 covers 14 residues. V gave up 6 bases and J gave up 2 bases, with 12 bases separating them. The CDR3 loop reads CASRPRGPTDTQYF. In DNA form, the CDR3 reads TGCGCCAGCAGGCCTAGGGGCCCCACAGATACGCAGTATTTT.

This clone appeared once. V gene TRBV2 combines with J gene TRBJ1-1, with a weak D call TRBD1 (5 bases). Germline CDR1 is SNHLY and CDR2 is FYNNEI. The CDR3 is 13 amino acids. V was shortened by 1 base and J by 5 bases, with 8 bases between the two germline ends. The CDR3, as DNA: TGTGCCAGCAGTGAAGGGACACCAACTGAAGCTTTCTTT. It is translated as CASSEGTPTEAFF.

This clone was observed once. The CDR3 spells CASSILTGGGNTIYF. The CDR3 DNA reads TGTGCCAGCAGCATCCTGACAGGGGGTGGAAACACCATATATTTT. The chain links TRBV9 to TRBJ1-3; 9 bases map to TRBD1. CDR1 is SGDLS and CDR2 is YYNGEE in the germline V gene. V trimming: 4 bases; J trimming: 3 bases; junction bases outside the gene matches: 5. The CDR3 extends over 15 amino acids.

The rearrangement links TRBV10-3 to TRBJ1-5, with 9 bases that match TRBD1. The length of the CDR3 is 17 residues. Per the germline V gene, CDR1 is ENHRY and CDR2 is SYGVKD. Trimming took 0 bases from V and 0 from J; bases not matched to a gene: 3. The CDR3 loop is CAISESRDRASNQPQHF. For the CDR3, the DNA is TGTGCCATCAGTGAGTCCCGGGACAGGGCTAGCAATCAGCCCCAGCATTTT.

This clone showed up just a few times. The V and J genes are TRBV7-6 and TRBJ1-2, with D maybe TRBD1 (5 bases). The ends were cut back, 2 bases at V and 8 bases at J, with 15 bases in the middle. Germline V lookup: CDR1 SGHVS, CDR2 FNYEAQ. The CDR3 spans 14 residues. The CDR3 is CASSLNPGTRGYTF. DNA for the CDR3: TGTGCCAGCAGCTTAAATCCAGGGACTAGGGGCTACACCTTC.

This chain links TRBV30 with TRBJ2-6; TRBD2 aligns across 10 bases. In germline, CDR1 is GTSNPN, CDR2 SVGIG (reference sequence). After removal of 0 bases from V and 0 bases from J, the junction contained 5 bases not matched to a gene. The CDR3 is made up of 18 amino acids. CDR3 in amino acids: CAWSVPSGGVSGANVLTF. The CDR3 DNA reads TGTGCCTGGAGTGTTCCTAGCGGGGGAGTCTCTGGGGCCAACGTCCTGACTTTC.

This sequence joins TRBV5-4 and TRBJ1-1; 8 bases agree with TRBD1. Germline V lookup: CDR1 SGHNT, CDR2 YYREEE (reference sequence). The CDR3 extends over 13 amino acids. Trimming took 5 bases from V and 5 from J; bases not matched to a gene: 5. Here the CDR3 reads CASSQDRGTEAFF. The DNA of the CDR3 is TGTGCCAGCAGTCAAGACAGGGGAACTGAAGCTTTCTTT.

The chain carries TRBV6-1 and TRBJ1-6; a weak D match, TRBD1 (5 bases). V dropped 1 base and J dropped 8 bases, with 12 bases sitting between them. This CDR3 has 15 amino acids. CDR1 and CDR2 (germline): MNHNS, SASEGT. For the CDR3, the DNA is TGTGCCAGCAGTGAAGAGGTCAGGGAGGATTCACCCCTCCACTTT. Protein product: CASSEEVREDSPLHF.

The V and J genes are TRBV4-2 and TRBJ2-7; the match to TRBD2 covers 10 bases. The CDR3 loop spans 16 amino acids. After removal of 3 bases from V and 4 bases from J, the junction contained 9 bases not matched to a gene. Germline V gives CDR1 LGHNA, CDR2 YNFKEQ. The CDR3 DNA follows: TGTGCCAGCAGCCATATCACTAGCGGGGAAAGTTACGAGCAGTACTTC. Encoded protein: CASSHITSGESYEQYF.

The V and J genes are TRBV5-1 and TRBJ2-3, with D maybe TRBD2 (6 bases). Germline V gene data show CDR1 as SGHRS and CDR2 as YFSETQ. This CDR3 has 15 residues. V lost 1 base to trimming and J lost 2 bases, with 11 bases between them. DNA of the CDR3: TGCGCCAGCAGCTTGAATAGCGGAAACACAGATACGCAGTATTTT. It yields the protein CASSLNSGNTDTQYF. The full variable domain, in which reference TRBV5-1 and TRBJ2-3 provide the parts outside the CDR3, is KAGVTQTPRYLIKTRGQQVTLSCSPISGHRSVSWYQQTPGQGLQFLFEYFSETQRNKGNFPGRFSGRQFSNSRSEMNVSTLELGDSALYLCASSLNSGNTDTQYFGPGTRLTVL.

This clone has a single count. The gene calls are TRBV6-4 and TRBJ1-5; D possibly corresponds to TRBD1 (6 bases). V lost 3 bases and J lost 6, with 9 bases in between. Germline V gene lookup returns CDR1 MRHNA and CDR2 SNTAGT. This CDR3 comprises 13 residues. Here the CDR3 DNA reads TGTGCCAGCAGTGAGGGCAGGGGTCAGCCCCAGCATTTT. Its protein product is CASSEGRGQPQHF.